A selection of T cell receptor beta chains follows, all from one sample in a study of CD8+ T cells in alopecia areata. Sequenced by immunoSEQ multiplex PCR; TCRdb stores in-frame clones only, minus some. The repertoire has 95,000 to 110,000 clones, less than 90% of them found once; the top ten carry 20% to 25%. Sequencing was performed on CD8+ T cells sorted from blood, taken at week 24, from a patient treated with tofacitinib. These receptors were obtained from a human donor with alopecia areata. Each CDR3 is given without its conserved first and last residue. Each record gives: V gene, J gene, CDR3 protein.

>TRBV5-4|TRBJ2-5
ASSFGGHQETQY
>TRBV5-4|TRBJ2-1
ASSSLDRADNEQF
>TRBV4-1|TRBJ2-5
ASSQGIAETQY
>TRBV7-6|TRBJ2-3
ASSPEGASTDTQY
>TRBV27|TRBJ1-2
ASKTGANYGYT
>TRBV6-6|TRBJ2-3
ASSYRQDTDTQY
>TRBV2|TRBJ2-5
ASSETGRETQY
>TRBV28|TRBJ1-5
ASTWGGWSNQPQH
>TRBV7-9|TRBJ1-2
ASSPWTGKENYGYT
>TRBV4-1|TRBJ2-3
ASSQGSGGGITDTQY
>TRBV7-9|TRBJ2-1
ASSLKGDLSYNEQF
>TRBV2|TRBJ1-3
ASMGAVSGNTIY
>TRBV6-1|TRBJ2-7
ASSERGGYEQY
>TRBV4-1|TRBJ2-7
ASSQETDRVQNEQY
>TRBV5-4|TRBJ2-7
ASTSGTGTSEQY
>TRBV10-3|TRBJ1-2
AISERENYGYT
>TRBV6-5|TRBJ1-1
ASSYRGNTEAF
>TRBV30|TRBJ2-1
ACGQGTYEQF
>TRBV2|TRBJ2-2
ASSPGTGLLIAGELF
>TRBV30|TRBJ1-1
AWNAGGAGSEAF
>TRBV5-4|TRBJ2-2
ASSPLAGANTGELF
>TRBV11-2|TRBJ2-3
ASSLELAGGPPPDTQY
>TRBV6-1|TRBJ2-4
ASSEAYRQGAKNIQY
>TRBV6-5|TRBJ2-7
ASSPSGGPNYEQY
>TRBV25-1|TRBJ1-6
ASSEAGGGGGSPLH
>TRBV4-1|TRBJ2-7
ASSQVSGVGRGSYEQY
>TRBV7-2|TRBJ2-5
ASSYLAGSQETQY
>TRBV6-5|TRBJ2-1
ASSYRGTGGYNEQF
>TRBV7-2|TRBJ2-7
ASSLGTGSYEQY
>TRBV5-6|TRBJ2-1
ASSLGLEVKTNEQF
>TRBV10-3|TRBJ2-7
AISVQGQGVEQY
>TRBV27|TRBJ2-3
ASSPHVDTQY
>TRBV7-6|TRBJ2-7
ASSLGVTGIYEQY
>TRBV7-2|TRBJ2-5
ASSLNGGGETQY
>TRBV5-1|TRBJ2-3
ASSLFGRAEDTQY
>TRBV5-6|TRBJ2-1
ASSQDRGLYNEQF
>TRBV10-3|TRBJ2-7
AISDEGAHGYEQY
>TRBV15|TRBJ1-1
ATSREAGMNTEAF
>TRBV5-1|TRBJ2-5
ASSSAKTGTGYGETQY
>TRBV5-1|TRBJ1-2
ASSSGYGYT
>TRBV11-3|TRBJ2-7
ASSLYPRTGGYEQY
>TRBV4-1|TRBJ2-3
ASSPGTSGGPVEEDTQY
>TRBV7-9|TRBJ1-1
ASSLGQGSITEAF
>TRBV7-9|TRBJ2-7
ASSFPGPEGEQY
>TRBV29-1|TRBJ2-7
SVEDDDRGSYEQY
>TRBV29-1|TRBJ2-1
SVVGSGDYNEQF
>TRBV21-1|TRBJ2-5
ASSKVIGSSDGKTQY
>TRBV19|TRBJ1-1
ASSIVGGAEAF
>TRBV4-3|TRBJ2-7
ASSQDRTVSYEQY
>TRBV9|TRBJ2-2
ASSVVSGGGTNTGELF